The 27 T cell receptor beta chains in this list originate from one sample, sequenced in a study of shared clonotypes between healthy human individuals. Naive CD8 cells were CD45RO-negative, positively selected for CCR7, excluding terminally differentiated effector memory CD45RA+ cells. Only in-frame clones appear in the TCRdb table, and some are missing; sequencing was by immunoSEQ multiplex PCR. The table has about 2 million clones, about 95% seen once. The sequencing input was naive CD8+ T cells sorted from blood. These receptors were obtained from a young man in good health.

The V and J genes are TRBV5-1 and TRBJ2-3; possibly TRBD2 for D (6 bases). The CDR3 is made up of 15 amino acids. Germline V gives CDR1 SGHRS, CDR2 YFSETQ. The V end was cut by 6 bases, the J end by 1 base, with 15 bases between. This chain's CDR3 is CASNPWGGGTDTQYF. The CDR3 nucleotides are TGCGCCAGCAACCCATGGGGCGGGGGCACAGATACGCAGTATTTT.

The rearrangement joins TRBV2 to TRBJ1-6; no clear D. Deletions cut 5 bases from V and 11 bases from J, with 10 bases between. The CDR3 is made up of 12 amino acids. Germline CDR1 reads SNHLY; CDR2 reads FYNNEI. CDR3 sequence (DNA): TGTGCCAGCAGTCCGGGTTTGGCACCCCTCCACTTT. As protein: CASSPGLAPLHF.

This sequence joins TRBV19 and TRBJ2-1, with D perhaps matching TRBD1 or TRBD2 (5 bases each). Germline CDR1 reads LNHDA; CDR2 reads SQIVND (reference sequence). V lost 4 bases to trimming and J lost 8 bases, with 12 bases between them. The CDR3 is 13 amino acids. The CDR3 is CASSTRVGDEQFF. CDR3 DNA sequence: TGTGCCAGTAGTACTAGGGTGGGGGATGAGCAGTTCTTC.

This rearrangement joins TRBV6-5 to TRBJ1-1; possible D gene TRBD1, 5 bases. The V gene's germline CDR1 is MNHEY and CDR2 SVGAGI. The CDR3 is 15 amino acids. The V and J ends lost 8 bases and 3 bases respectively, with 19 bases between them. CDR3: CASYFSRQGDTEAFF. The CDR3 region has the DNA TGTGCCAGCTATTTCTCACGGCAAGGGGACACTGAAGCTTTCTTT.

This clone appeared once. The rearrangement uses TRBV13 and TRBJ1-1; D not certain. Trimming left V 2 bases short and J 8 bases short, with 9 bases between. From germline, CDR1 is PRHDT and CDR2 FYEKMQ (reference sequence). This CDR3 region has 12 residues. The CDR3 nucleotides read TGTGCCAGCAGCTTATACAGCCCGGAAGCTTTCTTT. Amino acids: CASSLYSPEAFF.

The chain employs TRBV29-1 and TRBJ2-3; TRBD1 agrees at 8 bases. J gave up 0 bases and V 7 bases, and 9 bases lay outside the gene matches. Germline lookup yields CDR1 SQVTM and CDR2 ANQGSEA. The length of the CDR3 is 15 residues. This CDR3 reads CSAGTGVSSTDTQYF. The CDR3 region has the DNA TGCAGCGCCGGGACAGGCGTTTCTAGCACAGATACGCAGTATTTT.

The CDR3 spells CASSDIAQGVPEAFF. CDR3 DNA: TGTGCCAGCAGTGATATTGCACAGGGGGTTCCTGAAGCTTTCTTT. The chain is built from TRBV6-1 and TRBJ1-1; TRBD1 matches at 8 bases. Germline CDR1 reads MNHNS; CDR2 reads SASEGT. This CDR3 region has 15 residues. V was clipped by 3 bases and J by 6 bases; unmatched bases: 9.

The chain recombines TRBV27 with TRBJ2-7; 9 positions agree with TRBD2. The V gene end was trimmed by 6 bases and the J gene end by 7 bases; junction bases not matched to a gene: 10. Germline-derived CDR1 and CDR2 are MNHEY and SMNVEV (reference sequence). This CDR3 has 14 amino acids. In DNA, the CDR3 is TGTGCCAGCAGGCGGGAGGGCCTTTTCTGGGAGCAGTACTTC. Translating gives CASRREGLFWEQYF.

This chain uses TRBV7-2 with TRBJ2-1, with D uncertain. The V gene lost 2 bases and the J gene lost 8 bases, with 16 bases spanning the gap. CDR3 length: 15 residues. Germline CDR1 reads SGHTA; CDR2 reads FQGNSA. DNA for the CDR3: TGTGCCAGCAGCTTAATCGCGGTGAGTGGGGATGAGCAGTTCTTC. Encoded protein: CASSLIAVSGDEQFF.

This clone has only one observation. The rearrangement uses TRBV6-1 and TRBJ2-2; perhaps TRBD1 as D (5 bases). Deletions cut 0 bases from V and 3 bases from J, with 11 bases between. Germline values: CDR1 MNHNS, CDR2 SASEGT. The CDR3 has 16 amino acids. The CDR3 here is CASSEALRQYTGELFF. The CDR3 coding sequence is TGTGCCAGCAGTGAAGCGCTTCGACAGTACACCGGGGAGCTGTTTTTT.

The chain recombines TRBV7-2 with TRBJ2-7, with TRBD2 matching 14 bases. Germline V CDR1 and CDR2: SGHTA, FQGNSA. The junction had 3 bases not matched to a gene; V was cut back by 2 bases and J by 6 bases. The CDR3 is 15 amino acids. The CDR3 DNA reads TGTGCCAGCAGCTTAACGACTAGCGGGAGGGCCGAGCAGTACTTC. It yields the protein CASSLTTSGRAEQYF.

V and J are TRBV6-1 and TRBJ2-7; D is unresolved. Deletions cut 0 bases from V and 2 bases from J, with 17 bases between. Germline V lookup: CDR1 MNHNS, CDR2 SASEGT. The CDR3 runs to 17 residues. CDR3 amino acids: CASSEALTLVTTYEQYF. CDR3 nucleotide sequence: TGTGCCAGCAGTGAAGCGCTAACTCTGGTTACCACCTACGAGCAGTACTTC.

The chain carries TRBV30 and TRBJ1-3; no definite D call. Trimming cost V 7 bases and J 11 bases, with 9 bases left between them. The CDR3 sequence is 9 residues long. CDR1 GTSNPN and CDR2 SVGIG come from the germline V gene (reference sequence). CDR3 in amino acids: CASRWPIYF. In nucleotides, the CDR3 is TGTGCCTCTCGGTGGCCCATATATTTT.

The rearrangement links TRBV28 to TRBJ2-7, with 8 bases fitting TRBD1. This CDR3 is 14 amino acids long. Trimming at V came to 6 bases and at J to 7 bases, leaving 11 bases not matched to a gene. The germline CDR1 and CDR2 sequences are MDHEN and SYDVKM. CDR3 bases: TGTGCCAGCAGCGGGACAGGCTCCGGGTTGGAGCAGTACTTC. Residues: CASSGTGSGLEQYF. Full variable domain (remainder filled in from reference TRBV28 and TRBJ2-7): DVKVTQSSRYLVKRTGEKVFLECVQDMDHENMFWYRQDPGLGLRLIYFSYDVKMKEKGDIPEGYSVSREKKERFSLILESASTNQTSMYLCASSGTGSGLEQYFGPGTRLTVT.

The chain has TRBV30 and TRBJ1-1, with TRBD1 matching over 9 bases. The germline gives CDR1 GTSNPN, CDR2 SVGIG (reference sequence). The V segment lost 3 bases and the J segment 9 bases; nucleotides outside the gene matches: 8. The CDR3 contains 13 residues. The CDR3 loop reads CAWSGQGIEQAFF. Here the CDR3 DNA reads TGTGCCTGGAGCGGACAGGGGATTGAACAAGCTTTCTTT.

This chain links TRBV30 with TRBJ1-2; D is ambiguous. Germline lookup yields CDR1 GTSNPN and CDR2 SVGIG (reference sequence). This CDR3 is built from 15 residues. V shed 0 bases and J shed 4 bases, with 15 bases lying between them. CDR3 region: CAWSVSAGGAYGYTF. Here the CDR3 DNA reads TGTGCCTGGAGTGTTTCGGCAGGAGGAGCCTATGGCTACACCTTC.

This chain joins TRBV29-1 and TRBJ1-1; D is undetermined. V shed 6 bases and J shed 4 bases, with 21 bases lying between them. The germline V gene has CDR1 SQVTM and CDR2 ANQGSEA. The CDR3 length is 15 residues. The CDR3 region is CSVVPPTERGTEAFF. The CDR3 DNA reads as TGCAGCGTCGTTCCTCCGACGGAAAGAGGCACTGAAGCTTTCTTT.

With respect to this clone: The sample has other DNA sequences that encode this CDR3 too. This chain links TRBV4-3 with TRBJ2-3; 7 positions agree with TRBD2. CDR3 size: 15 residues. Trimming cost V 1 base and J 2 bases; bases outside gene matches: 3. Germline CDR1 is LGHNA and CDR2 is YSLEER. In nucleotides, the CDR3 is TGCGCCAGCAGCCAAGTCGCGGGAGACACAGATACGCAGTATTTT. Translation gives CASSQVAGDTDTQYF.

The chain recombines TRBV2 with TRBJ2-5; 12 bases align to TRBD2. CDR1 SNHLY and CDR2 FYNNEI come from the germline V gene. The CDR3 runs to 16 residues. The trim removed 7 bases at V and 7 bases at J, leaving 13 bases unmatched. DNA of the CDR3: TGTGCCAGCACCGAGCCGGGACTAGCGGGTTGGGGGACCCAGTACTTC. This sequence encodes CASTEPGLAGWGTQYF.

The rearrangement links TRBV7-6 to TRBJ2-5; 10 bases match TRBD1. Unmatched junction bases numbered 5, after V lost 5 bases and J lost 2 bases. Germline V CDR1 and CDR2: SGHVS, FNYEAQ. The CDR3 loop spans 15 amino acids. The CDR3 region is CASSPRTGGQETQYF. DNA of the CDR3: TGTGCCAGCAGCCCACGGACAGGGGGGCAAGAGACCCAGTACTTC.

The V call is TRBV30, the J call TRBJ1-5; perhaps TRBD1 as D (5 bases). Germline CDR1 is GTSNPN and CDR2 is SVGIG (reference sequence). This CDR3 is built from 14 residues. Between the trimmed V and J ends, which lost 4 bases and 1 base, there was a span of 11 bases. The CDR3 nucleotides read TGTGCCTGGACCCAAGAGGGGAGCAATCAGCCCCAGCATTTT. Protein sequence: CAWTQEGSNQPQHF.

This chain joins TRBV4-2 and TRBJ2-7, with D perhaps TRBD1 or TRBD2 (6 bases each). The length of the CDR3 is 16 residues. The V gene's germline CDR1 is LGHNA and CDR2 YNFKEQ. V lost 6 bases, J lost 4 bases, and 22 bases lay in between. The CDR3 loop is CASRPLYEGGPYEQYF. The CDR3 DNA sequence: TGTGCCAGCAGACCCCTATACGAGGGGGGCCCATACGAGCAGTACTTC.

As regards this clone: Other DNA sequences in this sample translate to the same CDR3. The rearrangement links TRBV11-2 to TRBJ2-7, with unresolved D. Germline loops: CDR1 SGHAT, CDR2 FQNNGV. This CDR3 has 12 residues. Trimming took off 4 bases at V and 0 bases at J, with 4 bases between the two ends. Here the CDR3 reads CASSSNSYEQYF. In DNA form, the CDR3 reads TGTGCCAGCAGCTCGAACTCCTACGAGCAGTACTTC.

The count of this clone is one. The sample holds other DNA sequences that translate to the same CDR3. CDR3 in DNA: TGTGCCAGTAGACCGACAGCTTACAATGAGCAGTTCTTC. The encoded protein is CASRPTAYNEQFF. The V and J genes are TRBV19 and TRBJ2-1; D may be TRBD1 (5 bases). Germline-derived CDR1 and CDR2 are LNHDA and SQIVND (reference sequence). The CDR3 runs 13 residues. Trimming left V 6 bases short and J 4 bases short, with 10 bases between. The whole variable domain, filled in from reference TRBV19 and TRBJ2-1, reads DGGITQSPKYLFRKEGQNVTLSCEQNLNHDAMYWYRQDPGQGLRLIYYSQIVNDFQKGDIAEGYSVSREKKESFPLTVTSAQKNPTAFYLCASRPTAYNEQFFGPGTRLTVL.

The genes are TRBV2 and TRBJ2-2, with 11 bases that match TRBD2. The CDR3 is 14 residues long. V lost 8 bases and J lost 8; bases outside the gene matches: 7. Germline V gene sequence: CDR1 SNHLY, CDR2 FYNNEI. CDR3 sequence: CASLTSGNGGELFF. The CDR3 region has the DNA TGTGCCAGCTTGACTAGCGGGAATGGTGGGGAGCTGTTTTTT.

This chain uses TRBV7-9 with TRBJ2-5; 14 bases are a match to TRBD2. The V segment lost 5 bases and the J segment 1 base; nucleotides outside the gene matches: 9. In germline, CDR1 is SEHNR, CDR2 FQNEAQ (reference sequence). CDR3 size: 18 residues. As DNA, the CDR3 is TGTGCCAGCAGCCGACAGGGACTAGCGGGAGAGCTCCAAGAGACCCAGTACTTC. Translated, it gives CASSRQGLAGELQETQYF.

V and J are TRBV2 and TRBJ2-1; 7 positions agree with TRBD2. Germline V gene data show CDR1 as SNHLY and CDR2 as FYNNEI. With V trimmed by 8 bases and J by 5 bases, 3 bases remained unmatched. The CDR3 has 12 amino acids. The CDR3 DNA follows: TGTGCCAGCGGGGGGGGAAACAATGAGCAGTTCTTC. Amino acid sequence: CASGGGNNEQFF.